This TCR beta chain was captured in a study of blood T cell repertoires in COVID-19. On the study more broadly: Researchers got acute and convalescent COVID-19 samples from the United States, Italy and Spain. In each case, the material was cDNA or gDNA derived from T cells, B-cell-depleted T cells, or PBMCs.

This clone was recorded a few times. Original data processing: It was from reference gene primer amplification that nucleated cell counts were estimated. Clones were read by immunoSEQ multiplex PCR, and TCRdb kept only the in-frame ones, dropping some. V and J calls and clone size are as listed in that table; D and trimming were resolved from the DNA. The repertoire has under 250,000 clones, about 80% of them found once; the top ten carry roughly 10%. This CDR3 spans 17 amino acids. Germline loops: CDR1 SGHNT, CDR2 YYREEE (reference sequence). The trim removed 4 bases at V and 4 bases at J, leaving 14 bases unmatched.

Sequenced material: peripheral blood. The receptor's source is a man older than 75 with acute or convalescent COVID-19. The rearrangement uses TRBV5-4 and TRBJ2-3; 8 bases line up with TRBD2. The CDR3 nucleotides are TGTGCCAGCAGCCCAAAGTCAGCGGGAGAATTCGCAGATACGCAGTATTTT. It translates to CASSPKSAGEFADTQYF.